Listed below are T cell receptor beta chains from one sample, sequenced in a study of graft-versus-host responses after intestinal transplantation. TCRdb's table, derived via immunoSEQ multiplex PCR, lists solely in-frame clones and lacks some. The data contain 65,000 to 100,000 clones, roughly 92% of them singletons. For these TCRs, the target antigens are not known. Material: unstimulated CD8+ T cells sorted from spleen or lymph node cells, obtained before transplant. Receptors were obtained from a human donor who was the organ donor for an intestinal transplant. Each CDR3 is given with its conserved first and last residue. The D gene is left open where the match is weak. Size is stated for part of the rows, as once, few or many counts, or as a class when the clone is expanded.

d_gene	abundance	v_gene	j_gene	CDR3nt	CDR3aa
NA	NA	TRBV27	TRBJ2-1	TGTGCCAGCAGCCCTAGTGTATCTAATGAGCAGTTCTTC	CASSPSVSNEQFF
TRBD2	NA	TRBV5-6	TRBJ2-2	TGTGCCAGCAGCTTTATCACTAGCGGGGGAAGAGGGGAGCTGTTTTTT	CASSFITSGGRGELFF
NA	NA	TRBV19	TRBJ1-1	TGTGCCAGTAGTTACGGACAGTCCACTGAAGCTTTCTTT	CASSYGQSTEAFF
NA	NA	TRBV7-9	TRBJ1-3	TGTGCCAGCAATGGTGGAGCTGGAAACACCATATATTTT	CASNGGAGNTIYF
NA	NA	TRBV6-1	TRBJ2-7	TGTGCCAGCCTAAGACAGAGGGAGCAGTACTTC	CASLRQREQYF
TRBD1	NA	TRBV27	TRBJ2-5	TGTGCCAGCAGTCAAACAGGGGGCTTCGGCGAGACCCAGTACTTC	CASSQTGGFGETQYF
TRBD1	NA	TRBV13	TRBJ2-7	TGTGCCAGCAGCTATAGGAGGCAGGGGGTCTCCGAGCAGTACTTC	CASSYRRQGVSEQYF
TRBD1	NA	TRBV5-5	TRBJ1-2	TGTGCCAGCAGCGCGACAGGGGAAGGTTATGGCTACACCTTC	CASSATGEGYGYTF
NA	NA	TRBV9	TRBJ1-6	TGTGCCAGCAGCGAAGATACAGGAAAACTCAATTCACCCCTCCACTTT	CASSEDTGKLNSPLHF
TRBD2	NA	TRBV6-1	TRBJ2-3	TGTGCCAGCAGTGAAGAGACTAGCGGGGGGGCCTGGGCAGATACGCAGTATTTT	CASSEETSGGAWADTQYF
NA	NA	TRBV20-1	TRBJ1-1	TGCAGTGCTACCGGGAACACTGAAGCTTTCTTT	CSATGNTEAFF
NA	NA	TRBV28	TRBJ1-2	TGTGCCAGCAGTCCAATCCGGGACTATGGCTACACCTTC	CASSPIRDYGYTF
TRBD1	NA	TRBV4-2	TRBJ2-7	TGTGCCAGCAGCCAAGAGGGACAGGGCACCTACGAGCAGTACTTC	CASSQEGQGTYEQYF
NA	NA	TRBV5-6	TRBJ1-5	TGTGCCAGCAGCCTCGCGAGTAGCAATCAGCCCCAGCATTTT	CASSLASSNQPQHF
NA	NA	TRBV12-2	TRBJ1-3	TGTGCAAGTCGCTTACGGGATTTCCCTGGAAACACCATATATTTT	CASRLRDFPGNTIYF
NA	NA	TRBV7-9	TRBJ1-1	TGTGCCAGCAGCTTAGGTTGGTTAGGGGGCACTGAAGCTTTCTTT	CASSLGWLGGTEAFF
NA	NA	TRBV4-1	TRBJ2-1	TGCGCCAGCAGCCAAGAAAATCACAGGGATATTCAGTTCTTC	CASSQENHRDIQFF
TRBD1	NA	TRBV5-4	TRBJ2-7	TGTGCCAGCAGCTTCGGGACAGGGCAAGAGCAGTACTTC	CASSFGTGQEQYF
NA	NA	TRBV6-1	TRBJ2-7	TGTGCCAGCAGTGGCCTCCGGGACATCTACGAGCAGTACTTC	CASSGLRDIYEQYF
NA	NA	TRBV2	TRBJ2-7	TGTGCCAGCAGTGGCACGGAGGGTAGCTACGAGCAGTACTTC	CASSGTEGSYEQYF
NA	once	TRBV21-1	TRBJ2-3	TGTGCCAGCAGCAAAGGGGAACAGGGGGCCATAGATACGCAGTATTTT	CASSKGEQGAIDTQYF
NA	once	TRBV11-2	TRBJ2-5	TGTGCCAGCAGCTTAGTCCAGGGTCACACGGAGACCCAGTACTTC	CASSLVQGHTETQYF
TRBD1	NA	TRBV19	TRBJ2-2	TGTGCCAGTAGTATAGATCGATGGACAGGGTTTACCGGGGAGCTGTTTTTT	CASSIDRWTGFTGELFF
NA	NA	TRBV2	TRBJ2-7	TGTGCCATCTTGCAGGGCCTGGGGAACTACGAGCAGTACTTC	CAILQGLGNYEQYF
TRBD1	NA	TRBV6-1	TRBJ1-1	TGTGCCAGCAGCACGACAGGGTTCACTGAAGCTTTCTTT	CASSTTGFTEAFF
TRBD1	NA	TRBV5-4	TRBJ1-1	TGTGCCAGCTACCTCCAACAGGGGCTAATGAACACTGAAGCTTTCTTT	CASYLQQGLMNTEAFF
TRBD2	NA	TRBV7-3	TRBJ2-5	TGTGCCAGCAGCTCAGCGGGGGGCTTCGGGGAGACCCAGTACTTC	CASSSAGGFGETQYF
TRBD1	NA	TRBV19	TRBJ2-7	TGTGCCAGTAGTTGGTGGACAGGGTCGGGCGAGCAGTACTTC	CASSWWTGSGEQYF
TRBD1	once	TRBV2	TRBJ2-6	TGTGCCAGCAGCGATTGGGGGTGGGGACAGGGGTCTGGGGCCAACGTCCTGACTTTC	CASSDWGWGQGSGANVLTF
NA	NA	TRBV15	TRBJ1-2	TGTGCCACCAGCAGGGCGGGCGGGGCATGGCATGGCTACACCTTC	CATSRAGGAWHGYTF
TRBD2	NA	TRBV7-9	TRBJ2-1	TGTGCCAGCAGCTCGAGCGGGGGGGCCCGTAATGAGCAGTTCTTC	CASSSSGGARNEQFF
NA	once	TRBV19	TRBJ1-5	TGTGCCAGTAGTATAGGTTCCCTTTCGGGCAATCAGCCCCAGCATTTT	CASSIGSLSGNQPQHF
NA	NA	TRBV6-1	TRBJ2-5	TGTGCCAGCAGTGGAGACTGGCAAGAGACCCAGTACTTC	CASSGDWQETQYF
NA	NA	TRBV6-1	TRBJ2-3	TGTGCCAGCATAGCACAGGACAACACAGATACGCAGTATTTT	CASIAQDNTDTQYF
NA	NA	TRBV7-9	TRBJ2-2	TGTGCCAGCTTCGCCGCGAGAGGGCTTGATGACACCGGGGAGCTGTTTTTT	CASFAARGLDDTGELFF
TRBD1	NA	TRBV13	TRBJ2-7	TGTGCCAGCAGCCACGGACAGGCCTACGAGCAGTACTTC	CASSHGQAYEQYF
TRBD1	NA	TRBV4-3	TRBJ1-2	TGCGCCAGCAGCCAGACCCGGGACAGACTATATGGCTACACCTTC	CASSQTRDRLYGYTF
TRBD2	NA	TRBV7-2	TRBJ2-1	TGTGCCAGCAGCTTAGGACTAGCTTTTGAGCAGTTCTTC	CASSLGLAFEQFF
TRBD1	once	TRBV7-9	TRBJ1-4	TGTGCCAGCAGCGAAGGTCTATCGGGACAGGGGGGGGAAAAACTGTTTTTT	CASSEGLSGQGGEKLFF
NA	NA	TRBV29-1	TRBJ2-5	TGCAGCGTCAAGGGGAACCAAGAGACCCAGTACTTC	CSVKGNQETQYF
NA	NA	TRBV29-1	TRBJ2-3	TGCAGCGTTGAATCGACTCTCACAGATACGCAGTATTTT	CSVESTLTDTQYF